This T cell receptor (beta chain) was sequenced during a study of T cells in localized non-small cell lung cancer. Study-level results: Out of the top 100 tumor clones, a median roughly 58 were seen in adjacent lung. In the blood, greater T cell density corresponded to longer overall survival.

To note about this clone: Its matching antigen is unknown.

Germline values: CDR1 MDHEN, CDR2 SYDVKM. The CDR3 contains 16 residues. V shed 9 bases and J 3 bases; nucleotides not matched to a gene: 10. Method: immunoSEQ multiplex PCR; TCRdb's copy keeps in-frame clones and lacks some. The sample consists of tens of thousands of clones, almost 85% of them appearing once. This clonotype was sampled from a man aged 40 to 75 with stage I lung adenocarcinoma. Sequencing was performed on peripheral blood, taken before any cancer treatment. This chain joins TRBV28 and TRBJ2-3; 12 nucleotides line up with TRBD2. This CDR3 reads CASSGTSGWGTDTQYF. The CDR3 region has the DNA TGTGCCAGTTCCGGGACTAGCGGGTGGGGGACAGATACGCAGTATTTT.